A single sample is the source of the 20 T cell receptor beta chains below, sequenced in a study of OX40 agonist ivuxolimab in advanced cancers. Assay used: immunoSEQ multiplex PCR; TCRdb lists only in-frame clones, some missing. The table has approximately 49,000 clones, less than 90% seen once; the top ten hold roughly a quarter. Sequenced here: CD4+ or CD8+ T cells sorted from blood, sampled in a trial of the OX40 agonist ivuxolimab. All receptors come from an adult with an advanced solid tumor such as melanoma, head and neck, liver or kidney cancer.

In DNA form, the CDR3 reads TGTGCCAGCAGTCTTAAGACAGGGGGCTTAGCCGGGGAGCTGTTTTTT. Encoded protein: CASSLKTGGLAGELFF. The gene calls are TRBV7-2 and TRBJ2-2; 10 bases agree with TRBD1. This CDR3 contains 16 residues. V gave up 6 bases and J gave up 6 bases; unmatched junction bases: 10. The V gene's germline CDR1 is SGHTA and CDR2 FQGNSA.

The V call is TRBV7-6, the J call TRBJ1-1, with 7 bases matching TRBD1. The germline CDR1 and CDR2 sequences are SGHVS and FNYEAQ. The length of the CDR3 is 13 residues. V shed 2 bases and J 3 bases; nucleotides not matched to a gene: 0. The CDR3 DNA is TGTGCCAGCAGCTTAACAGGGGACACTGAAGCTTTCTTT. Translation: CASSLTGDTEAFF.

The chain has TRBV4-2 and TRBJ2-1; no clear D. The CDR3 is 13 residues long. V gave up 1 base and J gave up 7 bases, with 8 bases separating them. The germline CDR1 and CDR2 sequences are LGHNA and YNFKEQ. DNA for the CDR3: TGTGCCAGCAGCCAAGGGAGCTGGAATGAGCAGTTCTTC. It is translated as CASSQGSWNEQFF.

The chain links TRBV30 to TRBJ2-7; 15 positions agree with TRBD2. The CDR3 runs 21 residues. J was trimmed by 2 bases and V by 0 bases; bases with no gene match: 17. Germline-derived CDR1 and CDR2 are GTSNPN and SVGIG (reference sequence). The CDR3, as DNA: TGTGCCTGGAGTGTACTTTACCTTACCGGGACTAGCGGGAGGACTCCCTACGAGCAGTACTTC. It encodes CAWSVLYLTGTSGRTPYEQYF.

The chain couples TRBV4-1 to TRBJ2-1; D is tentatively TRBD1 or TRBD2 (5 bases each). The CDR3 consists of 15 residues. Germline V gene sequence: CDR1 MGHRA, CDR2 YSYEKL. V was trimmed by 0 bases and J by 2 bases, leaving 8 bases between them. CDR3 amino acids: CASSQERGPYNEQFF. In DNA form, the CDR3 reads TGCGCCAGCAGCCAAGAGAGGGGCCCCTACAATGAGCAGTTCTTC.

The chain joins TRBV27 to TRBJ1-2; D perhaps matches TRBD1 (6 bases). The CDR3 spans 13 residues. Germline V gene sequence: CDR1 MNHEY, CDR2 SMNVEV (reference sequence). Trimming took 5 bases from V and 2 from J, leaving 9 bases between them. Here the CDR3 DNA reads TGTGCCAGCAGTCTGGACAGCAACTATGGCTACACCTTC. Translating gives CASSLDSNYGYTF.

This clone was seen a few times. CDR3 in amino acids: CASGFETGRYGYTF. DNA of the CDR3: TGTGCTAGTGGTTTTGAAACAGGCCGCTATGGCTACACCTTC. This chain connects TRBV12-5 to TRBJ1-2; D may be TRBD1 (5 bases). CDR3 length equals 14 residues. CDR1 LGHNT and CDR2 FRNRAP come from the germline V gene. Between the trimmed V and J ends, which lost 3 bases and 4 bases, there was a span of 12 bases.

Sample share makes this clone medium-sized. This chain joins TRBV5-6 and TRBJ2-7; 8 nucleotides line up with TRBD2. The germline V gene has CDR1 SGHDT and CDR2 YYEEEE. V was pared by 10 bases and J by 5 bases, with 8 bases of the junction left unmatched. The CDR3 contains 12 residues. The CDR3 sequence: CAYRRREDEQYF. The CDR3 bases are TGTGCCTACAGGAGGCGGGAGGACGAGCAGTACTTC.

The genes are TRBV4-1 and TRBJ2-1; TRBD2 agrees at 7 bases. V gave up 0 bases and J gave up 6 bases; unmatched junction bases: 8. The germline CDR1 and CDR2 sequences are MGHRA and YSYEKL. The CDR3 has 16 amino acids. CDR3 nucleotide sequence: TGCGCCAGCAGCCAAGATCTAGCGGATAATCGCAATGAGCAGTTCTTC. Its protein is CASSQDLADNRNEQFF.

The chain links TRBV5-6 to TRBJ1-2; D ambiguous. The CDR3 covers 14 residues. In germline, CDR1 is SGHDT, CDR2 YYEEEE. V was shortened by 0 bases and J by 7 bases, with 13 bases between the two germline ends. CDR3 amino acids: CASSLAWGSGGYTF. DNA of the CDR3: TGTGCCAGCAGCTTGGCGTGGGGTTCGGGTGGCTACACCTTC.

The chain joins TRBV28 to TRBJ2-7; tentatively, D is TRBD2 (5 bases). Germline V gene data show CDR1 as MDHEN and CDR2 as SYDVKM. The V gene lost 4 bases and the J gene lost 3 bases, with 10 bases spanning the gap. This CDR3 region has 13 residues. The CDR3 DNA reads as TGTGCCAGCAGTTCCGGACTTCTCTACGAGCAGTACTTC. It is translated as CASSSGLLYEQYF.

The rearrangement uses TRBV29-1 and TRBJ2-1; D might be TRBD1 (6 bases). The CDR3 runs to 13 residues. Germline CDR1 SQVTM, CDR2 ANQGSEA. V lost 4 bases and J 3 bases, leaving 10 bases between the germline ends. Here the CDR3 DNA reads TGCAGCGTTGTAAGGACAGACTACAATGAGCAGTTCTTC. Its translation is CSVVRTDYNEQFF.

The chain joins TRBV28 to TRBJ2-7; the D gene is possibly TRBD1 (6 bases). The CDR3 sequence is 15 residues long. Between the trimmed V and J ends, which lost 8 bases and 0 bases, there was a span of 17 bases. Germline V CDR1 and CDR2: MDHEN, SYDVKM. The CDR3 region is CASLSDRESSYEQYF. The CDR3 nucleotides read TGTGCCAGCCTTTCGGACAGAGAGAGCTCCTACGAGCAGTACTTC.

This clone has just one count. The genes are TRBV28 and TRBJ2-7; D gene unclear. Between the trimmed V and J ends, which lost 4 bases and 0 bases, there was a span of 4 bases. This CDR3 has 12 residues. Germline loops: CDR1 MDHEN, CDR2 SYDVKM. Here the CDR3 DNA reads TGTGCCAGCAGTTCCCCCTCCTACGAGCAGTACTTC. This encodes CASSSPSYEQYF. Supplemented by reference TRBV28 and TRBJ2-7, the full variable domain reads DVKVTQSSRYLVKRTGEKVFLECVQDMDHENMFWYRQDPGLGLRLIYFSYDVKMKEKGDIPEGYSVSREKKERFSLILESASTNQTSMYLCASSSPSYEQYFGPGTRLTVT.

V and J are TRBV7-2 and TRBJ2-7, with 9 bases lining up with TRBD1. Germline lookup yields CDR1 SGHTA and CDR2 FQGNSA. The CDR3 is made up of 16 amino acids. V dropped 5 bases and J dropped 3; count of bases not matched to a gene: 11. The CDR3 DNA follows: TGTGCCAGCAGCCCGCCCCAGGGACAGGGTGTCTACGAGCAGTACTTC. Translating it yields CASSPPQGQGVYEQYF. The complete variable domain, with remaining parts taken from reference TRBV7-2 and TRBJ2-7, reads GAGVSQSPSNKVTEKGKDVELRCDPISGHTALYWYRQSLGQGLEFLIYFQGNSAPDKSGLPSDRFSAERTGGSVSTLTIQRTQQEDSAVYLCASSPPQGQGVYEQYFGPGTRLTVT.

The rearrangement uses TRBV19 and TRBJ2-1; 7 bases are shared with TRBD2. V was clipped by 5 bases and J by 2 bases; unmatched bases: 6. CDR1 is LNHDA and CDR2 is SQIVND in the germline V gene (reference sequence). CDR3 size: 15 residues. CDR3 residues: CASSGSAGPYNEQFF. CDR3 DNA: TGTGCCAGTAGTGGTTCAGCGGGGCCCTACAATGAGCAGTTCTTC.

This chain joins TRBV6-5 and TRBJ1-2, with D tentatively TRBD1 (6 bases). Trimming removed 6 bases from V and 2 bases from J, with 10 bases in between. Germline values: CDR1 MNHEY, CDR2 SVGAGI. The CDR3 extends over 13 amino acids. CDR3 amino acids: CASSPGANYGYTF. The CDR3 DNA is TGTGCCAGCAGCCCAGGGGCCAACTATGGCTACACCTTC.

This chain links TRBV21-1 with TRBJ2-7; TRBD1, as called in the table, went unchecked against the DNA. TRBV21-1 is a pseudogene locus. The CDR3 has 15 amino acids. CDR3 sequence: CASSPDREDQYEQYF. In nucleotides, the CDR3 is TGTGCCAGCAGCCCGGACAGGGAGGACCAGTACGAGCAGTACTTC.

The chain employs TRBV13 and TRBJ1-2; 9 nucleotides align to TRBD1. The CDR3 has 18 amino acids. V gave up 5 bases and J gave up 3 bases; unmatched junction bases: 16. The V gene's germline CDR1 is PRHDT and CDR2 FYEKMQ (reference sequence). The CDR3 sequence: CASSPWDREDQGDYGYTF. The CDR3 bases are TGTGCCAGCAGCCCCTGGGACAGGGAGGACCAGGGGGACTATGGCTACACCTTC.

Within the sample, this clone is medium-sized. Here the CDR3 reads CASSEGAGFMNTEAFF. In nucleotides, the CDR3 is TGTGCCAGCAGTGAAGGAGCCGGATTCATGAACACTGAAGCTTTCTTT. This chain joins TRBV6-1 and TRBJ1-1, with D unclear. The CDR3 contains 16 residues. In germline, CDR1 is MNHNS, CDR2 SASEGT. V was trimmed by 1 base and J by 0 bases, leaving 12 bases between them.